Each of the 9 T cell receptor beta chains below was sequenced from the same sample in a study of blood T cell repertoires in COVID-19. TCRdb's table, derived via immunoSEQ multiplex PCR, lists solely in-frame clones and lacks some. This table has more than 300,000 clones, 85% to 95% appearing once. Sequencing input: PBMCs or T cells enriched from blood (not recorded which). The receptors shown here come from a woman younger than 45 who had been exposed to COVID-19.

The chain joins TRBV9 to TRBJ2-7; TRBD2 aligns across 8 bases. J gave up 10 bases and V 4 bases, and 16 bases lay outside the gene matches. In germline, CDR1 is SGDLS, CDR2 YYNGEE. CDR3 length equals 15 residues. Written as DNA, the CDR3 is TGTGCCAGCAGCATAACAGCGGGGGCGATGCCGGAACAGTACTTC. Translation: CASSITAGAMPEQYF.

This chain links TRBV5-1 with TRBJ2-2, with D hard to call. The germline V gene has CDR1 SGHRS and CDR2 YFSETQ. The CDR3 runs to 13 residues. Trimming removed 0 bases at V and 5 bases at J, with 5 bases between. CDR3 region: CASSLARTGELFF. In DNA form, the CDR3 reads TGCGCCAGCAGCTTGGCCCGTACCGGGGAGCTGTTTTTT. Filled out from reference TRBV5-1 and TRBJ2-2, the complete variable domain reads KAGVTQTPRYLIKTRGQQVTLSCSPISGHRSVSWYQQTPGQGLQFLFEYFSETQRNKGNFPGRFSGRQFSNSRSEMNVSTLELGDSALYLCASSLARTGELFFGEGSRLTVL.

This chain links TRBV12-5 with TRBJ2-3; D ambiguous. V lost 3 bases and J 4 bases, leaving 5 bases between the germline ends. Per the germline V gene, CDR1 is LGHNT and CDR2 is FRNRAP. This CDR3 is 12 amino acids long. Written as DNA, the CDR3 is TGTGCTAGTGGTTTTTCTCCAGATACGCAGTATTTT. Protein sequence: CASGFSPDTQYF.

Here the CDR3 reads CASSTGGANTGELFF. The CDR3 region has the DNA TGTGCCAGCAGTACGGGGGGCGCGAACACCGGGGAGCTGTTTTTT. V and J are TRBV6-5 and TRBJ2-2; TRBD2 might be the D (7 bases). This CDR3 has 15 amino acids. Germline V gives CDR1 MNHEY, CDR2 SVGAGI. V lost 5 bases to trimming and J lost 0 bases, with 10 bases between them.

V usage is TRBV3-1 (or the pseudogene TRBV3-2) and J usage is TRBJ1-3; 7 bases align to TRBD1. Germline V gene sequence: CDR1 LGHDT, CDR2 YNNKEL (reference sequence). The V gene end was trimmed by 10 bases and the J gene end by 0 bases; junction bases not matched to a gene: 12. CDR3 length: 16 amino acids. This CDR3 is CATTTGAGFSGNTIYF. As DNA, the CDR3 is TGTGCCACTACTACAGGGGCGGGGTTCTCTGGAAACACCATATATTTT.

The genes are TRBV9 and TRBJ2-7, with 9 bases aligning to TRBD1. Germline CDR1 reads SGDLS; CDR2 reads YYNGEE. This CDR3 has 13 residues. The trim removed 4 bases at V and 7 bases at J, leaving 6 bases unmatched. CDR3 DNA: TGTGCCAGCAGCCCCCTGGACAGGGGTGAGCAGTACTTC. Translated: CASSPLDRGEQYF.

This clone was detected only once. J is TRBJ1-6 and V is TRBV27; D is unclear. In germline, CDR1 is MNHEY, CDR2 SMNVEV (reference sequence). CDR3 size: 14 residues. The ends were cut back, 5 bases at V and 7 bases at J, with 12 bases in the middle. The CDR3 DNA sequence: TGTGCCAGCAGTCTCCCGACACACAATTCACCCCTCCACTTT. It encodes CASSLPTHNSPLHF.

This clone was recorded once. The chain employs TRBV19 and TRBJ2-3; no clear D gene. Trimming took 9 bases from V and 6 from J, leaving 13 bases between them. Germline values: CDR1 LNHDA, CDR2 SQIVND (reference sequence). The CDR3 contains 12 residues. CDR3 sequence (DNA): TGTGCCAGCCGCAACGAGGCCGATACGCAGTATTTT. Protein: CASRNEADTQYF. Based on the CDR3 plus reference TRBV19 and TRBJ2-3, the full variable domain is DGGITQSPKYLFRKEGQNVTLSCEQNLNHDAMYWYRQDPGQGLRLIYYSQIVNDFQKGDIAEGYSVSREKKESFPLTVTSAQKNPTAFYLCASRNEADTQYFGPGTRLTVL.

This chain joins TRBV15 and TRBJ1-2; TRBD1 might be the D (5 bases). CDR1 and CDR2 from the germline V gene are LNHNV and YYDKDF (reference sequence). The CDR3 totals 15 residues. V lost 2 bases and J lost 5, with 15 bases in between. DNA of the CDR3: TGTGCCACCAGCAGACTTCGGGGAGGGGATTATGGCTACACCTTC. Translated, it gives CATSRLRGGDYGYTF.